This section outlines one T cell receptor (beta chain) sequence together with its context. This sample is part of a study of blood T cell repertoires in COVID-19. Only in-frame clones appear in the TCRdb table, and some are missing; sequencing was by immunoSEQ multiplex PCR. In the table there are about 190,000 clones, less than 90% of which are singletons. The length of the CDR3 is 16 residues. Germline V gene lookup returns CDR1 WNHNN and CDR2 SYGVQD (reference sequence). The V and J ends lost 7 bases and 3 bases respectively, with 21 bases between them. The V and J genes are TRBV10-1 and TRBJ1-1; weak D call: TRBD1 (6 bases). The TCR originated in a woman in her 40s with acute or convalescent COVID-19. The sample taken for sequencing was peripheral blood. Here the CDR3 reads CASNLVRGPSDTEAFF. DNA for the CDR3: TGCGCCAGCAACCTAGTCAGGGGACCGTCAGACACTGAAGCTTTCTTT.